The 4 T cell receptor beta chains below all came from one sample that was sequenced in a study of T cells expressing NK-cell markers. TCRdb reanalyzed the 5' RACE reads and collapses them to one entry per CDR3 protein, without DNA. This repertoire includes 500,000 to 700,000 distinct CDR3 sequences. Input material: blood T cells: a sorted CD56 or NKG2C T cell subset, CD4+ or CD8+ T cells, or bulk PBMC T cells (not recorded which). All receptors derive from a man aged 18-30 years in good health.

The CDR3 region is CASSQEGAGSGNTIYF. This rearrangement joins TRBV4-3 to TRBJ1-3. This CDR3 contains 16 residues. CDR1 and CDR2 (germline): LGHNA, YSLEER.

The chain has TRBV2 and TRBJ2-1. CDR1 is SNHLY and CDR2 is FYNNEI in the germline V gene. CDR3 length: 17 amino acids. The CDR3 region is CASRPTSSVNSYNEQFF.

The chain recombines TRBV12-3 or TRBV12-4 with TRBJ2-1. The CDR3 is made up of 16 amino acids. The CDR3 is CASSSWSESYYNEQFF.

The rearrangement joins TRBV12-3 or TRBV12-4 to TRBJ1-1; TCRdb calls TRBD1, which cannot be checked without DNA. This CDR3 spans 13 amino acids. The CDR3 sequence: CASSPGQEWRAFF.